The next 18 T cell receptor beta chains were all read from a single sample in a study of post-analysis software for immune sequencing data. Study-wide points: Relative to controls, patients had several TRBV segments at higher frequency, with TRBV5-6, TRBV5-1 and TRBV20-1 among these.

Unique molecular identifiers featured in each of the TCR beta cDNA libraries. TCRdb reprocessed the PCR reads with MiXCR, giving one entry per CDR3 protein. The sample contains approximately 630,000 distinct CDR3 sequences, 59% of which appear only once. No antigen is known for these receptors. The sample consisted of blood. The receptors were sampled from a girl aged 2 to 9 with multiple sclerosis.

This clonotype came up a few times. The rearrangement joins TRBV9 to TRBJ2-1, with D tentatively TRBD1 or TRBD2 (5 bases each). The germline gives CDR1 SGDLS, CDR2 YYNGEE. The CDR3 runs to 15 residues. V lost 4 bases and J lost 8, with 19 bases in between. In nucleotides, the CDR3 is TGTGCCAGCAGCCTTCGGACATCCCCCGGGGATGAGCAGTTCTTC. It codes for CASSLRTSPGDEQFF.

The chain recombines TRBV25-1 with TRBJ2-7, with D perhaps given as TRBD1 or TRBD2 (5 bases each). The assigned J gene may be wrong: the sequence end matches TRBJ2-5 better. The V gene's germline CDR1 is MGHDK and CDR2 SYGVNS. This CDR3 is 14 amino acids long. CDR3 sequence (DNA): TGTGCCAGCAGTGACAGGGACCCCCATGGGACCCAGTACTTC. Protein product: CASSDRDPHGTQYF.

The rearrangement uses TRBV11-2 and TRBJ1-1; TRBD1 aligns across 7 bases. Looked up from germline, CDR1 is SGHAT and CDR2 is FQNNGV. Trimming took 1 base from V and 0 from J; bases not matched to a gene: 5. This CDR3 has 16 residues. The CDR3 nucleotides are TGTGCCAGCAGCTTAGTCCGACAGGGATTGAACACTGAAGCTTTCTTT. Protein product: CASSLVRQGLNTEAFF.

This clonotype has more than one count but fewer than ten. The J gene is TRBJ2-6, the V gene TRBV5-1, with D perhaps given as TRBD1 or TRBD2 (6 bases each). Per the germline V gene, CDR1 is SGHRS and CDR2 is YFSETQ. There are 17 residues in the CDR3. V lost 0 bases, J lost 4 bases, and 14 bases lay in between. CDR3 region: CASSLESGAGGANVLTF. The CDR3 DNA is TGCGCCAGCAGCTTGGAGTCGGGGGCGGGAGGGGCCAACGTCCTGACTTTC.

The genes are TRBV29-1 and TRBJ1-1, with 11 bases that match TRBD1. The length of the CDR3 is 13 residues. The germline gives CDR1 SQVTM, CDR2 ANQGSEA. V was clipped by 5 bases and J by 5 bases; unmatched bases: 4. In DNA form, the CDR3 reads TGCAGCGTTAATAGGGACAGGGGGACTGAAGCTTTCTTT. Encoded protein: CSVNRDRGTEAFF.

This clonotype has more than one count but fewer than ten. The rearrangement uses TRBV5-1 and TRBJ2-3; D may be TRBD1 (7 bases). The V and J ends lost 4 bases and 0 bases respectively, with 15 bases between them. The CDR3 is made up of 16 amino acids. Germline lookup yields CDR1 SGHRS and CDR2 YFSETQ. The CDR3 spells CASSTRQGLSTDTQYF. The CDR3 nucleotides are TGCGCCAGCAGCACCCGACAGGGACTGAGCACAGATACGCAGTATTTT. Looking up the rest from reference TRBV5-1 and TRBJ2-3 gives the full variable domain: KAGVTQTPRYLIKTRGQQVTLSCSPISGHRSVSWYQQTPGQGLQFLFEYFSETQRNKGNFPGRFSGRQFSNSRSEMNVSTLELGDSALYLCASSTRQGLSTDTQYFGPGTRLTVL.

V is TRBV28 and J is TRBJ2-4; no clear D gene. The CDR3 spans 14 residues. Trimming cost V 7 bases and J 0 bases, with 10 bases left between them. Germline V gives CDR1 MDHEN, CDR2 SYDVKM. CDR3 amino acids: CASNPNLAKNIQYF. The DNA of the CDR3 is TGTGCCAGCAACCCCAATTTAGCCAAAAACATTCAGTACTTC. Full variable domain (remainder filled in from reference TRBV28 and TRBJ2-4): DVKVTQSSRYLVKRTGEKVFLECVQDMDHENMFWYRQDPGLGLRLIYFSYDVKMKEKGDIPEGYSVSREKKERFSLILESASTNQTSMYLCASNPNLAKNIQYFGAGTRLSVL.

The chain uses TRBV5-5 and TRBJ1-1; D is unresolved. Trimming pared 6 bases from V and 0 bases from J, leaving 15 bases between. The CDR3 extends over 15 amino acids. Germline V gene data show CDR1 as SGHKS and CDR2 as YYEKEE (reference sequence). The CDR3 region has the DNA TGTGCCAGCATGGAAGGGCCGAGCATGAACACTGAAGCTTTCTTT. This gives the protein CASMEGPSMNTEAFF.

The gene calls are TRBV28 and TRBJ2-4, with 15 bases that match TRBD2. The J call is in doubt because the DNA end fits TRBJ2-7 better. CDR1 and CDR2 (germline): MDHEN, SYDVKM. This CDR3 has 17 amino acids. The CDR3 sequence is CASKFRTSGRVGYEQYF. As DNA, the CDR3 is TGTGCCAGCAAGTTCCGGACTAGCGGGAGGGTCGGGTACGAGCAGTACTTC.

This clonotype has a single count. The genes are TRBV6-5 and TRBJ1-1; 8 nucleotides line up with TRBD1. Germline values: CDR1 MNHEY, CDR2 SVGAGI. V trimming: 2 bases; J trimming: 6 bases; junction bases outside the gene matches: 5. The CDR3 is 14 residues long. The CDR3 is CASSYGQGNAEAFF. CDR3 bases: TGTGCCAGCAGTTACGGACAGGGTAACGCTGAAGCTTTCTTT.

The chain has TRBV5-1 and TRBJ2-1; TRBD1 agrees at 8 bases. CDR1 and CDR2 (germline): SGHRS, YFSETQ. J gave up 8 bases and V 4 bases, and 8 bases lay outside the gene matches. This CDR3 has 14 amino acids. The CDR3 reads CASSQDRVVDEQFF. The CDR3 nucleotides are TGCGCCAGCAGCCAGGACAGGGTTGTCGATGAGCAGTTCTTC.

The CDR3 region is CSVAPRTGTVNYGYTF. CDR3 DNA sequence: TGCAGTGTCGCTCCTCGGACCGGGACGGTTAACTATGGCTACACCTTC. The V gene is TRBV20-1, the J gene TRBJ1-2; perhaps TRBD1 as D (5 bases). The V end was cut by 7 bases, the J end by 1 base, with 22 bases between. This CDR3 is built from 16 residues. Germline CDR1 is DFQATT and CDR2 is SNEGSKA (reference sequence).

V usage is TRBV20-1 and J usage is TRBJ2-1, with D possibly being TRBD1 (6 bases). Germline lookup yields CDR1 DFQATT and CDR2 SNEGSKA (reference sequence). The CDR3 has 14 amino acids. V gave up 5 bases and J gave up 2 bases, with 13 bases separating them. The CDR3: CSAPSGETYNEQFF. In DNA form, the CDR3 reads TGCAGTGCTCCATCAGGGGAAACCTACAATGAGCAGTTCTTC.

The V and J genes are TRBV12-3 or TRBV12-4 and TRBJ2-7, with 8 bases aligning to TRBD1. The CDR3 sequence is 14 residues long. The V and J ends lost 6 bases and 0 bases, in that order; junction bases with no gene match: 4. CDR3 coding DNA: TGTGCCAGCAGCCGACAGGGGCCCTCCTACGAGCAGTACTTC. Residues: CASSRQGPSYEQYF.

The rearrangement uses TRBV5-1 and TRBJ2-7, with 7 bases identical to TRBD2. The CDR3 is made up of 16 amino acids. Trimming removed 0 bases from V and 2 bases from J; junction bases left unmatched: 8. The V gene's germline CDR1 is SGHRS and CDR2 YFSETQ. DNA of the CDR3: TGCGCCAGCAGCTTGGCCCCTAGCGGTACTACCTACGAGCAGTACTTC. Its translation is CASSLAPSGTTYEQYF.

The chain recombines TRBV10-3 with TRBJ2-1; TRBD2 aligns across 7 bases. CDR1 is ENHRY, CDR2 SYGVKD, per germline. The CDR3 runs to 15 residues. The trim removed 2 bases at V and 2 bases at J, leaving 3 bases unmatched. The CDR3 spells CAISESGEPYNEQFF. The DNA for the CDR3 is TGTGCCATCAGTGAGAGCGGGGAACCCTACAATGAGCAGTTCTTC.

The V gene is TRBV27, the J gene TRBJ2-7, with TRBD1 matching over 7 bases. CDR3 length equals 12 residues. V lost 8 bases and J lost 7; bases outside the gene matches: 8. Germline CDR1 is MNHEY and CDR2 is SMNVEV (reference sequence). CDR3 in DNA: TGTGCCAGCGGGGACAGCCTCCGGGAGCAGTACTTC. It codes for CASGDSLREQYF.

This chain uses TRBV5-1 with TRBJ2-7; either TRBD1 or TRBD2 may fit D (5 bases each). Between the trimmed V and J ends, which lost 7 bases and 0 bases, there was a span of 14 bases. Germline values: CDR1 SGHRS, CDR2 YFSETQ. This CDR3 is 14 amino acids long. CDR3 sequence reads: CASAPGTSSYEQYF. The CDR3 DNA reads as TGCGCCAGCGCCCCCGGGACGAGCTCCTACGAGCAGTACTTC.